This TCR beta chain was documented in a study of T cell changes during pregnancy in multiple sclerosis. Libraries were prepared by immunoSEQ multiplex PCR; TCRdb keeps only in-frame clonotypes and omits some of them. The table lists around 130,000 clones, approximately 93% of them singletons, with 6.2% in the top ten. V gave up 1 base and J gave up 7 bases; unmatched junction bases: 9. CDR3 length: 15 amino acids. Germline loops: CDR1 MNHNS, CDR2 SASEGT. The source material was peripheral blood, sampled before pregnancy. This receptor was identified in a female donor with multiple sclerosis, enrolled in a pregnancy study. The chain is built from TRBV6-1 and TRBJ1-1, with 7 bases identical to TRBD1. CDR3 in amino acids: CASSEVTGIPFEAFF. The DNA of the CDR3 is TGTGCCAGCAGTGAAGTGACAGGGATACCATTTGAAGCTTTCTTT.